Presented here are 18 T cell receptor beta chains from one specimen sequenced in a study of OX40 agonist ivuxolimab in advanced cancers. Here immunoSEQ multiplex PCR was the method, and the copy in TCRdb shows in-frame clones only, minus some. The table has some 86,000 clones, 90% seen once. Here the sequenced sample was CD4+ or CD8+ T cells sorted from blood, taken in a trial of the OX40 agonist ivuxolimab. The receptors stem from an adult with an advanced solid tumor such as melanoma, head and neck, liver or kidney cancer.

The chain recombines TRBV6-1 with TRBJ2-3; D not resolved. Trimming took off 6 bases at V and 3 bases at J, with 16 bases between the two ends. The germline V gene encodes CDR1 MNHNS and CDR2 SASEGT. The CDR3 length is 15 residues. DNA of the CDR3: TGTGCCAGCAGCCCCATGGCCCTAGGAACAGATACGCAGTATTTT. Translating it yields CASSPMALGTDTQYF.

This clone occurred once. The chain links TRBV6-5 to TRBJ1-2; maybe TRBD1 (5 bases). V lost 0 bases to trimming and J lost 2 bases, with 13 bases between them. The CDR3 length is 16 residues. Germline assignment: CDR1 MNHEY and CDR2 SVGAGI. Here the CDR3 reads CASSYSTSGANYGYTF. CDR3 DNA sequence: TGTGCCAGCAGTTACTCGACGAGCGGGGCCAACTATGGCTACACCTTC.

This sequence joins TRBV10-3 and TRBJ2-1, with 10 bases lining up with TRBD2. Unmatched junction bases numbered 2, after V lost 0 bases and J lost 6 bases. This CDR3 is 15 amino acids long. Germline values: CDR1 ENHRY, CDR2 SYGVKD. The CDR3 here is CAISESGTSVNEQFF. CDR3 bases: TGTGCCATCAGTGAGTCCGGGACTAGCGTCAATGAGCAGTTCTTC.

This sequence joins TRBV5-1 and TRBJ2-1, with 8 bases lining up with TRBD1. The junction had 13 bases not matched to a gene; V was cut back by 5 bases and J by 9 bases. Per germline, CDR1 SGHRS and CDR2 YFSETQ. The CDR3 length is 15 residues. The CDR3 is CASSLQGDSGGEQFF. The CDR3 nucleotides are TGCGCCAGCAGTTTACAGGGGGATTCCGGGGGTGAGCAGTTCTTC.

The chain recombines TRBV5-6 with TRBJ1-1; 7 bases are a match to TRBD1. Per the germline V gene, CDR1 is SGHDT and CDR2 is YYEEEE. V gave up 0 bases and J gave up 4 bases; unmatched junction bases: 3. There are 14 residues in the CDR3. DNA of the CDR3: TGTGCCAGCAGCTTGGTACAGGGGAGCACTGAAGCTTTCTTT. It yields the protein CASSLVQGSTEAFF.

The rearrangement links TRBV7-8 to TRBJ2-7, with a weak D call TRBD1 (6 bases). CDR1 is SGHVS, CDR2 FQNEAQ, per germline. V was clipped by 1 base and J by 1 base, with 17 bases between them. CDR3 length equals 17 residues. CDR3 sequence reads: CASSLVARDTDSYEQYF. The DNA for the CDR3 is TGTGCCAGCAGCTTAGTAGCGAGGGACACCGATTCCTACGAGCAGTACTTC.

With respect to this clone: The junction differs from germline at one of its ends, possibly a read error. The chain recombines TRBV7-8 with TRBJ1-1; maybe TRBD1 (6 bases). CDR1 is SGHVS, CDR2 FQNEAQ, per germline. This CDR3 is built from 14 residues. CDR3 protein: CASRLGGGMTEAFF. CDR3 in DNA: TGTGCCAGCAGGTTAGGGGGAGGGATGACTGAAGCTTTCTTT.

The V call is TRBV5-5, the J call TRBJ2-3; D unclear. Germline loops: CDR1 SGHKS, CDR2 YYEKEE (reference sequence). V lost 0 bases and J lost 4, with 6 bases in between. This CDR3 has 13 amino acids. The DNA of the CDR3 is TGTGCCAGCAGCTTGGCAAGTTCAGATACGCAGTATTTT. Protein: CASSLASSDTQYF.

V usage is TRBV5-6 and J usage is TRBJ1-5; D is unclear. The germline CDR1 and CDR2 sequences are SGHDT and YYEEEE. The CDR3 has 14 amino acids. V lost 0 bases and J 9 bases, leaving 13 bases between the germline ends. CDR3 nucleotide sequence: TGTGCCAGCAGCTTGGGAGAGGGAGGTTGGCCCCAGCATTTT. Protein sequence: CASSLGEGGWPQHF.

V usage is TRBV7-9 and J usage is TRBJ2-4; unclear D gene. The CDR3 extends over 15 amino acids. Per germline, CDR1 SEHNR and CDR2 FQNEAQ (reference sequence). The V and J ends lost 2 bases and 8 bases respectively, with 16 bases between them. The CDR3 bases are TGTGCCAGCAGCTTAACCCAGAAAGGCCTGGACATTCAGTACTTC. Protein product: CASSLTQKGLDIQYF.

V gene TRBV19 combines with J gene TRBJ1-2, with 7 nucleotides matching TRBD1. The germline V gene encodes CDR1 LNHDA and CDR2 SQIVND (reference sequence). The CDR3 has 14 amino acids. V shed 4 bases and J 5 bases; nucleotides not matched to a gene: 7. In nucleotides, the CDR3 is TGTGCCAGTAGTACCCGGGACAGTGCTTATGGCTACACCTTC. It codes for CASSTRDSAYGYTF. Supplemented by reference TRBV19 and TRBJ1-2, the full variable domain reads DGGITQSPKYLFRKEGQNVTLSCEQNLNHDAMYWYRQDPGQGLRLIYYSQIVNDFQKGDIAEGYSVSREKKESFPLTVTSAQKNPTAFYLCASSTRDSAYGYTFGSGTRLTVV.

This chain uses TRBV6-6 with TRBJ1-1, with a tentative D call TRBD1 (6 bases). CDR1 is MNHNY, CDR2 SVGAGI, per germline (reference sequence). Trimming pared 6 bases from V and 3 bases from J, leaving 14 bases between. This CDR3 comprises 14 residues. The CDR3: CASSFGGRDTEAFF. DNA for the CDR3: TGTGCCAGCAGCTTCGGGGGGCGAGACACTGAAGCTTTCTTT.

This rearrangement joins TRBV28 to TRBJ2-2; D not resolved. V lost 3 bases and J 1 base, leaving 3 bases between the germline ends. The germline V gene has CDR1 MDHEN and CDR2 SYDVKM. The CDR3 is 13 residues long. The DNA of the CDR3 is TGTGCCAGCAGTTTTATGAACACCGGGGAGCTGTTTTTT. It yields the protein CASSFMNTGELFF.

The gene calls are TRBV6-1 and TRBJ2-1; D gene unclear. V lost 3 bases, J lost 8 bases, and 8 bases lay in between. Per germline, CDR1 MNHNS and CDR2 SASEGT. The CDR3 is 12 amino acids. CDR3 sequence: CASSEVWYEQFF. The CDR3 coding sequence is TGTGCCAGCAGTGAGGTATGGTATGAGCAGTTCTTC.

This chain connects TRBV29-1 to TRBJ2-2; possibly TRBD1 for D (6 bases). The CDR3 sequence is 14 residues long. Trimming left V 5 bases short and J 1 base short, with 11 bases between. Looked up from germline, CDR1 is SQVTM and CDR2 is ANQGSEA. CDR3 nucleotide sequence: TGCAGCGTTTTTCGGGGACAGAACACCGGGGAGCTGTTTTTT. Protein product: CSVFRGQNTGELFF.

V gene TRBV5-1 combines with J gene TRBJ2-2; 10 nucleotides align to TRBD1. Germline lookup yields CDR1 SGHRS and CDR2 YFSETQ. The CDR3 runs 18 residues. J gave up 4 bases and V 2 bases, and 11 bases lay outside the gene matches. Written as DNA, the CDR3 is TGCGCCAGCAGCTTCGGTTCGTCTGGGACAGGGGCCACCGGGGAGCTGTTTTTT. Translated: CASSFGSSGTGATGELFF.

This chain connects TRBV19 to TRBJ1-5, with a tentative D call TRBD1 (5 bases). This CDR3 contains 12 residues. The V gene's germline CDR1 is LNHDA and CDR2 SQIVND (reference sequence). Trimming cost V 3 bases and J 9 bases, with 9 bases left between them. CDR3 protein: CASSILQGPQHF. In nucleotides, the CDR3 is TGTGCCAGTAGTATCCTCCAGGGGCCCCAGCATTTT.

The rearrangement links TRBV9 to TRBJ2-1; 10 positions match TRBD2. Germline CDR1 reads SGDLS; CDR2 reads YYNGEE. The CDR3 spans 15 residues. V lost 3 bases to trimming and J lost 10 bases; unmatched junction nucleotides: 10. CDR3: CASSAELKRGGEQFF. For the CDR3, the DNA is TGTGCCAGCAGCGCCGAACTAAAGCGGGGGGGCGAGCAGTTCTTC.